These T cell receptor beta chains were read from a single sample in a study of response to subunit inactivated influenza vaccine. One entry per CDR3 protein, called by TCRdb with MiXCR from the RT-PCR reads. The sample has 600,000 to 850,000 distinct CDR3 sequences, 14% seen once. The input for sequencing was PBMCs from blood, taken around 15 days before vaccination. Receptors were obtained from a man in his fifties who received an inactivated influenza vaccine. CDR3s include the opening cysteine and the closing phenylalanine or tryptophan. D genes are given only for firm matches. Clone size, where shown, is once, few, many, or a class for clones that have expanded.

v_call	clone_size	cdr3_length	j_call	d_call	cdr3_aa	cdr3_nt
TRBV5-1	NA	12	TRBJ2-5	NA	CASRPGEETQYF	TGCGCCAGCAGACCAGGGGAAGAGACCCAGTACTTC
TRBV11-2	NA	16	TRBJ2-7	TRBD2	CASSSPLAGATHEQYF	TGTGCCAGCAGCTCTCCACTAGCGGGAGCGACCCACGAGCAGTACTTC
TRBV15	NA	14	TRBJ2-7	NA	CATSRDRISYEQYF	TGTGCCACCAGCAGAGATCGTATATCCTACGAGCAGTACTTC
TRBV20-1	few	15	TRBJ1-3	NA	CSAHGGIHSGNTIYF	TGCAGTGCTCACGGAGGAATTCACTCTGGAAACACCATATATTTT
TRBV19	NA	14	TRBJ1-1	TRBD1	CASTVTGGAAEAFF	TGTGCCAGTACCGTAACAGGGGGGGCCGCTGAAGCTTTCTTT
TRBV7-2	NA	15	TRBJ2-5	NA	CASSLQGGRRETQYF	TGTGCCAGCAGCTTACAGGGGGGACGCCGGGAGACCCAGTACTTC
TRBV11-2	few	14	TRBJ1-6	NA	CASSLGRGGAPLHF	TGTGCCAGCAGCCTGGGGCGTGGTGGGGCACCCCTCCACTTT
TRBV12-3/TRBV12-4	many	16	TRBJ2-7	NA	CASSPREGQGGYEQYF	TGTGCCAGCAGCCCCAGAGAAGGACAGGGAGGGTACGAGCAGTACTTC
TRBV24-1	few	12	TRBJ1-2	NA	CATSERGNGYTF	TGTGCCACCAGTGAAAGAGGAAATGGCTACACCTTC
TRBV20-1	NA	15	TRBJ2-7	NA	CSASSFAGSTYEQYF	TGCAGTGCTAGTAGTTTCGCAGGGTCGACCTACGAGCAGTACTTC
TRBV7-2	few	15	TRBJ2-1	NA	CASSLFAGNSNEQFF	TGTGCCAGCAGCTTATTTGCGGGGAACTCCAATGAGCAGTTCTTC
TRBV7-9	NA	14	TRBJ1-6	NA	CASNRDSNNSPLHF	TGTGCCAGTAACCGGGACTCAAATAATTCACCCCTCCACTTT
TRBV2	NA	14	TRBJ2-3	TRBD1	CASSVTGGRDTQYF	TGTGCCAGCAGCGTAACAGGGGGCAGGGATACGCAGTATTTT
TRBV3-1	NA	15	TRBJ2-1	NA	CASSQELSGDGEQFF	TGTGCCAGCAGCCAAGAACTCAGCGGCGATGGTGAGCAGTTCTTC
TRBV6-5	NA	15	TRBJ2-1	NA	CASSYSGSTYNEQFF	TGTGCCAGCAGTTATTCCGGGAGCACCTACAATGAGCAGTTCTTC
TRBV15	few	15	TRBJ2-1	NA	CATSRGAGGDLEQFF	TGTGCCACCAGCAGAGGTGCAGGGGGGGATCTTGAGCAGTTCTTC
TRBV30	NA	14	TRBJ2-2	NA	CAWRGYMNTGELFF	TGTGCCTGGAGGGGGTATATGAACACCGGGGAGCTGTTTTTT
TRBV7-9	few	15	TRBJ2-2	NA	CASSIVYGNTGELFF	TGTGCCAGCAGTATCGTGTACGGGAACACCGGGGAGCTGTTTTTT
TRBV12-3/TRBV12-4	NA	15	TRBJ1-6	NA	CASTSGGVYNSPLHF	TGTGCCAGCACTTCTGGGGGGGTATATAATTCACCCCTCCACTTT
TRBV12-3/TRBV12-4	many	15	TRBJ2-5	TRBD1	CASSPLGQGKETQYF	TGTGCCAGCAGCCCCTTAGGACAGGGGAAAGAGACCCAGTACTTC
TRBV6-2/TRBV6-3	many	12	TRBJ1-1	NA	CASGPLRTEAFF	TGTGCCAGTGGACCCTTGAGGACTGAAGCTTTCTTT
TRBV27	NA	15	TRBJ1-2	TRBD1	CASSPGTGKFYGYTF	TGTGCCAGCAGTCCCGGGACAGGGAAATTCTATGGCTACACCTTC
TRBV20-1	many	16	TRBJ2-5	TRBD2	CSARKRAGGNQETQYF	TGCAGTGCTAGAAAAAGAGCGGGAGGAAATCAAGAGACCCAGTACTTC
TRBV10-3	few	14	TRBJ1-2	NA	CAISEAQGRDGYTF	TGTGCCATCAGTGAGGCCCAGGGGCGAGATGGCTACACCTTC
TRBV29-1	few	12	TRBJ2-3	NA	CSVVPGGDTQYF	TGCAGCGTTGTCCCAGGCGGGGATACGCAGTATTTT
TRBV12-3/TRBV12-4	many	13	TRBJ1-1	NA	CASSPPGGTEAFF	TGTGCCAGCAGCCCCCCGGGGGGCACTGAAGCTTTCTTT
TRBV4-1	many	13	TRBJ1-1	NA	CASSQFGDTEAFF	TGCGCCAGCAGCCAATTCGGGGACACTGAAGCTTTCTTT
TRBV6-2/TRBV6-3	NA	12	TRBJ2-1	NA	CASSNLANEQFF	TGTGCCAGCAGCAACCTAGCTAATGAGCAGTTCTTC
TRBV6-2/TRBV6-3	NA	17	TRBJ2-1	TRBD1	CASSYSIGTGGVSEQFF	TGTGCCAGCAGTTACTCGATCGGGACAGGGGGCGTGAGTGAGCAGTTCTTC
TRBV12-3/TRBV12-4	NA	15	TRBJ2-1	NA	CASNRVGATNNEQFF	TGTGCCAGTAACCGGGTCGGCGCGACTAACAATGAGCAGTTCTTC
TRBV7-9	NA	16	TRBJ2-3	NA	CASSFSRYGGTDTQYF	TGTGCCAGCAGCTTTAGCCGTTATGGCGGGACAGATACGCAGTATTTT
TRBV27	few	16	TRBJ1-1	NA	CASSLILSNRRTEAFF	TGTGCCAGCAGTTTAATTCTGAGCAATAGAAGGACTGAAGCTTTCTTT
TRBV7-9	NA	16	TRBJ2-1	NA	CASSLVSGPLWYEQFF	TGTGCCAGCAGCTTAGTGTCCGGCCCGCTTTGGTACGAGCAGTTCTTC
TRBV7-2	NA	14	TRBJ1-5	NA	CASSLAGRNQPQHF	TGTGCCAGCAGCTTAGCAGGACGCAATCAGCCCCAGCATTTT
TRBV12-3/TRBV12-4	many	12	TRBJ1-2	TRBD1	CASRITGGGYTF	TGTGCCAGCAGAATTACAGGGGGAGGCTACACCTTC
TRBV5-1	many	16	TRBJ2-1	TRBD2	CASSLASAGGYNEQFF	TGCGCCAGCAGCTTGGCCAGCGCGGGAGGGTACAATGAGCAGTTCTTC
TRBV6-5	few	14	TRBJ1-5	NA	CASSYEAGDQPQHF	TGTGCCAGCAGTTACGAGGCAGGGGATCAGCCCCAGCATTTT
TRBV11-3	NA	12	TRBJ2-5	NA	CASFQDAETQYF	TGTGCCAGCTTTCAGGATGCGGAGACCCAGTACTTC
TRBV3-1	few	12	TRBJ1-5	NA	CASSVANQPQHF	TGTGCCAGCAGCGTAGCTAATCAGCCCCAGCATTTT
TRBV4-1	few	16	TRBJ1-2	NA	CASSQDPSGTTHGYTF	TGCGCCAGCAGCCAAGATCCTAGCGGGACGACTCACGGCTACACCTTC
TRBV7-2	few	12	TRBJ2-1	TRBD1	CASSFYRGEQFF	TGTGCCAGCAGCTTTTACAGGGGTGAGCAGTTCTTC